Below are 5 T cell receptor beta chains sequenced from a single sample in a study of shared clonotypes between healthy human individuals. Here immunoSEQ multiplex PCR was the method, and the copy in TCRdb shows in-frame clones only, minus some. Among approximately 720,000 clones listed, approximately 75% were seen once. The source material was memory CD4+ T cells sorted from blood. Subset of the sample: CD45RA-negative fraction. The source is a woman under 40 in good health.

This clone has only one observation. This rearrangement joins TRBV19 to TRBJ2-3, with a possible D match to TRBD1 (6 bases). Trimming pared 8 bases from V and 4 bases from J, leaving 19 bases between. Looked up from germline, CDR1 is LNHDA and CDR2 is SQIVND (reference sequence). The length of the CDR3 is 15 residues. CDR3 sequence reads: CASGPGHEGADTQYF. In nucleotides, the CDR3 is TGTGCCAGTGGCCCGGGACACGAGGGGGCAGATACGCAGTATTTT.

J is TRBJ1-1 and V is TRBV5-4, with 10 bases aligning to TRBD1. The germline V gene encodes CDR1 SGHNT and CDR2 YYREEE (reference sequence). The CDR3 totals 14 residues. J gave up 5 bases and V 5 bases, and 6 bases lay outside the gene matches. This chain's CDR3 is CASRWDRGATEAFF. The CDR3 nucleotides are TGTGCCAGCAGGTGGGACAGGGGTGCGACTGAAGCTTTCTTT.

The rearrangement joins TRBV4-1 to TRBJ2-2; TRBD2 aligns across 10 bases. Germline V gene data show CDR1 as MGHRA and CDR2 as YSYEKL. The CDR3 spans 15 residues. J was trimmed by 5 bases and V by 3 bases; bases with no gene match: 3. The CDR3 sequence is CASSHPGLATGELFF. CDR3 nucleotide sequence: TGCGCCAGCAGCCACCCGGGACTAGCGACCGGGGAGCTGTTTTTT.

This clone occurred many times. The chain is built from TRBV28 and TRBJ2-5; TRBD1 agrees at 9 bases. The trim removed 8 bases at V and 5 bases at J, leaving 12 bases unmatched. Looked up from germline, CDR1 is MDHEN and CDR2 is SYDVKM. This CDR3 region has 15 residues. The CDR3 loop reads CASATTGGPMETQYF. CDR3 sequence (DNA): TGTGCCAGCGCCACCACAGGGGGCCCGATGGAGACCCAGTACTTC.

This clone was seen just once. This chain uses TRBV25-1 with TRBJ2-2; 9 positions match TRBD1. There are 15 residues in the CDR3. Germline trimming cut 4 bases from V and 3 bases from J; bases unmatched to any gene: 3. Germline CDR1 MGHDK, CDR2 SYGVNS. The CDR3 here is CASSVTGGYTGELFF. CDR3 sequence (DNA): TGTGCCAGCAGTGTCACAGGGGGCTACACCGGGGAGCTGTTTTTT.